The clone carrying this TCR beta chain occurred many times. These data belong to a study of Graves' ophthalmopathy and Graves' hyperthyroidism. The germline V gene has CDR1 SGHAT and CDR2 FQDESV (reference sequence). There are 14 residues in the CDR3. With 5 bases removed from V and 0 bases from J, the gap between germline ends came to 10 bases. Amplification of TCR beta CDR3 regions used RNA transcripts. The library came from an HTBI-primed first-round RT-PCR and a second-round multiplex PCR. TCRdb used MiXCR to reprocess the multiplex PCR reads, holding one entry per CDR3 protein. The sample lists about 1.1 million distinct CDR3 sequences, less than 45% occurring once.

The sequenced material came from peripheral blood or thyroid tissue (not recorded which). The V and J genes are TRBV11-1 and TRBJ1-1; no reliable D call. The origin of this receptor is an adult man with Graves' hyperthyroidism. The CDR3 region has the DNA TGTGCCAGCAGCCCGAGAGGTCTGAACACTGAAGCTTTCTTT. It codes for CASSPRGLNTEAFF.